This TCR beta chain was captured in a study of lymphopenia after photon versus proton radiotherapy. Whole-study findings and limits: Survival link was tested only in deceased patients; proton benefit remains a possibility. Under photons, naive T cells and diversity fell while effector/memory populations rose. Post-nadir diversity loss with photons came from oligoclonal expansion, particularly CD8+ Temra cells. Larger post-nadir TCR diversity loss correlated inversely with survival in deceased patients.

Measured with immunoSEQ multiplex PCR; TCRdb has only the in-frame clones, and not every one. The repertoire holds 60,000 to 75,000 clones, with approximately 84% as singletons. V gave up 5 bases and J gave up 11 bases, with 15 bases separating them. From germline, CDR1 is SGHAT and CDR2 FQNNGV. The CDR3 runs 12 residues. As for this clone: Antigen specificity is unknown.

Material: peripheral blood, obtained from a patient treated with photon-based radiotherapy. The chain has TRBV11-2 and TRBJ1-1, with a tentative D call TRBD1 (6 bases). The receptor was derived from a man aged 40-49 years with gastric cancer. Here the CDR3 DNA reads TGTGCCAGCAGCCGCCCCGGGACAACGGCTTTCTTT. It encodes CASSRPGTTAFF.